This T cell receptor (beta chain) is from a study of vaccination and CD4 T cells after COVID-19. V was pared by 7 bases and J by 2 bases, with 9 bases of the junction left unmatched. The CDR3 runs to 15 residues. The germline V gene encodes CDR1 SNHLY and CDR2 FYNNEI. This clonotype was detected only once. The antigen remains undetermined. The Oncomine TCR Beta short-read assay sequenced DNA from cultured CD4+ T cells. TCRdb called the PCR reads again in MiXCR, with one record for every CDR3 protein. This sample has over 20,000 distinct CDR3 sequences, with about 40% found just once. The treatment is: approximately nine-day PBMC culture with coronavirus spike peptide pools or control peptides (ViraFEST assay).

The material sequenced was CD4+ T cells from blood, cultured in vitro. This receptor was identified in a human donor who had recovered from COVID-19. V gene TRBV2 combines with J gene TRBJ2-7; 9 positions match TRBD1. This CDR3 reads CASKDPDRGTYEQYF. The CDR3 coding sequence is TGTGCCAGCAAAGATCCGGACAGGGGAACCTACGAGCAGTACTTC.